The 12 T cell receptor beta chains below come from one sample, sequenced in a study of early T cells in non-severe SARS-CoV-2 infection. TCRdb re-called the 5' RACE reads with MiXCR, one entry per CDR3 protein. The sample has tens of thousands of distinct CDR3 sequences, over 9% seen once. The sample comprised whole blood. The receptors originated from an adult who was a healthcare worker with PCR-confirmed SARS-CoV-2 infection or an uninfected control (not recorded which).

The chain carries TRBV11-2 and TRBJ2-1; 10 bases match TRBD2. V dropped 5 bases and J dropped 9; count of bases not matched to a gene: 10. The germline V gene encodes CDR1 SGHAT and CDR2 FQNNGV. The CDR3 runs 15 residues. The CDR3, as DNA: TGTGCCAGCAGCATTAGGCGACTAGCGGGTATTGAGCAGTTCTTC. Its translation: CASSIRRLAGIEQFF. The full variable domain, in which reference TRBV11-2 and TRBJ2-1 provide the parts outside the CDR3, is EAGVAQSPRYKIIEKRQSVAFWCNPISGHATLYWYQQILGQGPKLLIQFQNNGVVDDSQLPKDRFSAERLKGVDSTLKIQPAKLEDSAVYLCASSIRRLAGIEQFFGPGTRLTVL.

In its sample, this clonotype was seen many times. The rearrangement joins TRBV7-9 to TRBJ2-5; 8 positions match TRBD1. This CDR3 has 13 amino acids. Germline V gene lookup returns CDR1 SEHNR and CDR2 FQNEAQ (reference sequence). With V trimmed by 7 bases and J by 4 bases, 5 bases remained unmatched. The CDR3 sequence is CASIQTGGETQYF. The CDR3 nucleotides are TGTGCCAGCATCCAAACAGGGGGAGAGACCCAGTACTTC.

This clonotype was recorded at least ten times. The CDR3 region has the DNA TGTGCCAGCAGCCCTATACCACCGCCATCTGGGGAGCAGTTCTTC. Amino acid sequence: CASSPIPPPSGEQFF. V usage is TRBV12-3 or TRBV12-4 and J usage is TRBJ2-1; no clear D. This CDR3 is built from 15 residues. Trimming stripped 6 bases from V and 10 bases from J, with 22 bases between.

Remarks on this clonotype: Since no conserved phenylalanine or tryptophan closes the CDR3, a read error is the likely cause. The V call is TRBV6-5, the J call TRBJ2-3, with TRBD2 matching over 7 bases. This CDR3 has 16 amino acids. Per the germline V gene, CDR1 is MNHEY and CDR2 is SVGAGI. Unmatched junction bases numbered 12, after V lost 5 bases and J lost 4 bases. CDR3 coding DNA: TGTGCCAGCAGTCTAGGGCCCTGGCGGGAGTCAGATACGCAGTATTTG. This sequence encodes CASSLGPWRESDTQYL.

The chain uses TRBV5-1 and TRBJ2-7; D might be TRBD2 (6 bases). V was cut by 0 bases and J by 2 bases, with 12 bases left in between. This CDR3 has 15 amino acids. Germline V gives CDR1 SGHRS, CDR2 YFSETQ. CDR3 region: CASSLGISGPYEQYF. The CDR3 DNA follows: TGCGCCAGCAGCTTGGGAATTAGCGGACCCTACGAGCAGTACTTC.

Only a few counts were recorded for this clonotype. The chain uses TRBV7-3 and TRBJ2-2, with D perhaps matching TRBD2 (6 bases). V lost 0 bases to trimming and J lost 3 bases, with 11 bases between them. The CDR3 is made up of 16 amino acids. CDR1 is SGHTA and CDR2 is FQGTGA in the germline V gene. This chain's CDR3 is CASSLTRREHTGELFF. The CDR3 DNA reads TGTGCCAGCAGCTTAACGAGACGGGAGCACACCGGGGAGCTGTTTTTT.

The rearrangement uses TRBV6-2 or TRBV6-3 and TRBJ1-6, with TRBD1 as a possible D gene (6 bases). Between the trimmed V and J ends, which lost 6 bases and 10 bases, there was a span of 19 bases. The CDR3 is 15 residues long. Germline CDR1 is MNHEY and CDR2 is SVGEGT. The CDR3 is CASSHRQVQGSPLHF. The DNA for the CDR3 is TGTGCCAGCAGCCACCGACAGGTTCAAGGATCACCCCTCCACTTT.

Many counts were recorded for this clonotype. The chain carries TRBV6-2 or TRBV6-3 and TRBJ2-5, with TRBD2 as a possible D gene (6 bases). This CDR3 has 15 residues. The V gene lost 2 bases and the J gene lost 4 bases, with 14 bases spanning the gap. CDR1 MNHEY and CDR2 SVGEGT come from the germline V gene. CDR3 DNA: TGTGCCAGCAGTTACATCGGGCGGGAAGGAGAGACCCAGTACTTC. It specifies CASSYIGREGETQYF.

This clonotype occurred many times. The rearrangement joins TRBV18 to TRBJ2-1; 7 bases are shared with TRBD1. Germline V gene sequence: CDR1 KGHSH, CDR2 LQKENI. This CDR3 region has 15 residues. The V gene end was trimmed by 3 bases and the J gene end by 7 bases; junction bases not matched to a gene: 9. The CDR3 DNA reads TGTGCCAGCTCACCGCCCTCTAGGGGGCAGAATGAGCAGTTCTTC. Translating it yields CASSPPSRGQNEQFF.

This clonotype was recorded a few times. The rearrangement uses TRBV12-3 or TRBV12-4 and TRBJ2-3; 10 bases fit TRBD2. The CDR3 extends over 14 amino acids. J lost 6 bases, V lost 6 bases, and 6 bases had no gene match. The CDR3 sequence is CASRYPSGSDTQYF. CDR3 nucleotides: TGTGCCAGCAGATATCCTAGCGGGAGCGATACGCAGTATTTT.

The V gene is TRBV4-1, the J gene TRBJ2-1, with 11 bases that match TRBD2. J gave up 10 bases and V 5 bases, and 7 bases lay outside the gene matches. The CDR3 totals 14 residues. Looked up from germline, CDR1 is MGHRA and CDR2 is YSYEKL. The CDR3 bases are TGCGCCAGCAGCTCGACTAGCGGGGAAGGCGAGCAGTTCTTC. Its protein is CASSSTSGEGEQFF.

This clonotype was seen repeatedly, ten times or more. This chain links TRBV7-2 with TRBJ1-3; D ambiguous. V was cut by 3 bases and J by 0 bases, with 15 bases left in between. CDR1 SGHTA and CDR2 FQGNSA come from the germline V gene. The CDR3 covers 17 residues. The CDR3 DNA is TGTGCCAGCAGCTTGGCTTTCGCGCCCAACTCTGGAAACACCATATATTTT. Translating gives CASSLAFAPNSGNTIYF.